This entry describes one T cell receptor beta chain. Its recognized antigen is unknown. Nothing much larger sits one base from this clone, and base qualities are not available. The data are from a study of OX40 agonist ivuxolimab in advanced cancers. Regarding the research as a whole: The costimulatory receptor OX40 (CD134) was targeted by ivuxolimab, a fully human IgG2 agonistic monoclonal antibody. The paper reports the monotherapy dose-escalation portion (N of about 52 patients) of the phase I ivuxolimab trial. Intravenous ivuxolimab was administered to patients every 2 weeks at six dose levels: 0.01, 0.1, 0.3, 1.5, 3 and 10 mg/kg. Partial responses occurred in three dose-escalation patients, of whom one had hepatocellular carcinoma and two had cutaneous melanoma. Prior anti-PD-1, anti-PD-L1 or anti-CTLA-4 therapy was permitted, and about two fifths of dose-escalation patients had received checkpoint inhibitors. The point of sequencing TCRbeta in the periphery was to test whether ivuxolimab changed TCR sequence diversity and drove clonal T-cell expansion. Of the roughly 54 dose-escalation patients, hepatocellular carcinoma was present in about 20, melanoma in roughly 15, renal cell carcinoma in 9 and head and neck cancer in 9. In the dose-escalation cohort, 82.7% of patients were male, and the mean age was about 55 years, with a range of roughly 20 to 79.

For sequencing of the TCRbeta CDR3 region, genomic DNA was extracted from the sorted cells. TCRbeta CDR3 regions were sequenced using the immunoSEQ Assay. TCRdb took over this immuneACCESS table, retaining in-frame rearrangements with V and J assigned. Such tables are incomplete; in checked studies, under half of the missing clones stem from an unresolved V gene, and the remainder is unexplained. Across this sample there are roughly 36,000 clones, with roughly 85% seen only once. Of the sample, about 20% is held by the ten largest clones. General study outcomes and caveats: The antigen specificity of the clonally expanded peripheral T cells was not determined. At doses from 0.1 to 3.0 mg/kg, clonal expansion was seen in both CD4+ and CD8+ blood T cells between baseline and week 6. In the 0.1-3.0 mg/kg groups, partial responders had among the lowest normalized peripheral clonal expansion, particularly in CD8+ T cells. Low levels of normalized T-cell clonal expansion were also seen in some nonresponding patients. After ivuxolimab, CD8+ T cells had more expanded clones than CD4+ T cells on average.

The trial excluded patients who had a history of autoimmune disease or were on systemic immunosuppression. In every dose cohort, peripheral blood was drawn for TCR sequencing at baseline, cycle 4 day 1, and cycle 7 day 1. Samples came from an open-label, multicenter, first-in-human phase I dose-escalation trial of ivuxolimab. Adults with locally advanced or metastatic melanoma, renal cell, hepatocellular, or head and neck squamous cell carcinoma were enrolled in the trial. Before TCR sequencing, CD4+ T cells and CD8+ T cells were sorted from peripheral blood as separate populations. The starting material was CD4+ or CD8+ T cells sorted from blood, obtained in a trial of the OX40 agonist ivuxolimab. This TCR derives from an adult with an advanced solid tumor such as melanoma, head and neck, liver or kidney cancer.

The CDR3 sequence is CASSRTENTEAFF. The bases read TGTGCCAGCAGCAGGACAGAGAACACTGAAGCTTTCTTT. The rearranged segments are TRBV6-6 and TRBJ1-1, with TRBD1 perhaps the D gene, on 6 matching bases. CDR1 MNHNY and CDR2 SVGAGI were looked up in the germline V gene (reference sequence). V is cut by 6 bases and J by 1 base, and the space between the germline ends is 9 bases. From cysteine to phenylalanine, the CDR3 is 13 amino acids long. The read is trimmed to its CDR3 DNA, 39 bases read in frame from base 1.